The source of this T cell receptor beta chain is a study of OX40 agonist ivuxolimab in advanced cancers. The overall study: With a range of roughly 20 to 80, age averaged about 59 years, and nearly 85% were male. Partial responses, seen in three patients, involved one hepatocellular carcinoma and two cutaneous melanomas.

Method: immunoSEQ multiplex PCR; TCRdb's copy keeps in-frame clones and lacks some. The sample has approximately 81,000 clones, 85% to 95% seen once. The V gene's germline CDR1 is LNHDA and CDR2 SQIVND (reference sequence). This CDR3 region has 15 residues. V was pared by 1 base and J by 2 bases, with 9 bases between. The specimen comprised CD4+ or CD8+ T cells sorted from blood, sampled in a trial of the OX40 agonist ivuxolimab. The receptor's source is an adult with an advanced solid tumor such as melanoma, head and neck, liver or kidney cancer. The chain is built from TRBV19 and TRBJ2-1; D unclear. In DNA, the CDR3 is TGTGCCAGTAGTATAGTTTCAGGTACCTACAATGAGCAGTTCTTC. This encodes CASSIVSGTYNEQFF.